The sequence of this T cell receptor (beta chain) was determined in a study of blood T cell repertoires in COVID-19. Study background: COVID-19 samples from acute and convalescent phases originated in the United States, Italy and Spain. Sources were T cells, B-cell-depleted T cells, or PBMCs; the material itself was cDNA or gDNA.

How the authors handled the data: Estimated nucleated cell counts came from reference gene primer amplification. The protocol was immunoSEQ multiplex PCR, while the TCRdb copy is restricted to in-frame clones and leaves out a portion. The V and J calls and the clone size are those of that table, but D and trimming were determined from the DNA. The sample lists 400,000 to 500,000 clones, around 86% occurring once. V lost 7 bases and J 4 bases, leaving 15 bases between the germline ends. CDR1 and CDR2 from the germline V gene are MNHNY and SVGAGI (reference sequence). The length of the CDR3 is 14 residues.

This receptor was obtained from a woman in her thirties with active or convalescent COVID-19. V is TRBV6-6 and J is TRBJ2-3, with D unclear. The sample comprised peripheral blood. The CDR3 coding sequence is TGTGCCAGCAATCTCAGTCCGGGTGCAGATACGCAGTATTTT. Translated: CASNLSPGADTQYF.